This T cell receptor (beta chain) was identified during a study of cytomegalovirus exposure and HLA in healthy donors. Whole-study results and caveats: The authors enumerated around 150 TCR beta chains as linked to cytomegalovirus.

The CDR3 is made up of 16 amino acids. CDR1 and CDR2 (germline): MGHRA, YSYEKL. Trimming took off 0 bases at V and 3 bases at J, with 11 bases between the two ends. Method: immunoSEQ multiplex PCR; TCRdb's copy keeps in-frame clones and lacks some. The sample lists just under 150,000 clones; approximately 86% were seen once. The table lists this clone with a count of one. The target antigen is unknown. This receptor was obtained from a man younger than 30 in good health and CMV-seropositive. The chain links TRBV4-1 to TRBJ2-2; D perhaps matches TRBD1 (6 bases). Sequenced input: PBMCs. The CDR3 coding sequence is TGCGCCAGCAGCCAAGATGTACAGGGCGACACCGGGGAGCTGTTTTTT. This codes for CASSQDVQGDTGELFF.